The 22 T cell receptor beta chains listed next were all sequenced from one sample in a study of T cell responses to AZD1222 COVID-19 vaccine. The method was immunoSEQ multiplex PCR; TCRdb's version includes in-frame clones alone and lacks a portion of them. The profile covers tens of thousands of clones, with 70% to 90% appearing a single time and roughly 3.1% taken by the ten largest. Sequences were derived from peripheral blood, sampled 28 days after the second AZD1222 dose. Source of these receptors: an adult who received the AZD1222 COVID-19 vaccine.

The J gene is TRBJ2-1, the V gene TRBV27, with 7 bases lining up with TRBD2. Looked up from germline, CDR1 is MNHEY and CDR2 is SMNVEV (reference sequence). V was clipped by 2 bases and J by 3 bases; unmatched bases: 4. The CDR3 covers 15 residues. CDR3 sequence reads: CASSLGTTFYNEQFF. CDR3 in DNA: TGTGCCAGCAGTTTAGGGACTACTTTCTACAATGAGCAGTTCTTC.

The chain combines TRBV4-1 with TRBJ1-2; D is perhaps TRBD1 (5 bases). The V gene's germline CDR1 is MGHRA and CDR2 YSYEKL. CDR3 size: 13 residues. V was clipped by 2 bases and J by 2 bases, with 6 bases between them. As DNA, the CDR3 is TGCGCCAGCAGCCAAAGGGACAACTATGGCTACACCTTC. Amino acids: CASSQRDNYGYTF.

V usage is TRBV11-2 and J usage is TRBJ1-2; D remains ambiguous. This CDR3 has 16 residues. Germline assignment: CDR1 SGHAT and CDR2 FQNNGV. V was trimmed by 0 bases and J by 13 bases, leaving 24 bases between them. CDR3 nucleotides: TGTGCCAGCAGCTTAGACCCTCGGGGTTTCGGGTCTTCTTTCACCTTC. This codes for CASSLDPRGFGSSFTF.

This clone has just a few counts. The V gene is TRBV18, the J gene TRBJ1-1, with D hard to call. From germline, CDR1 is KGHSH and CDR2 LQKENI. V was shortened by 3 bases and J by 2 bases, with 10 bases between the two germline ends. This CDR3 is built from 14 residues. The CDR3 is CASSPGIDNTEAFF. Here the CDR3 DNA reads TGTGCCAGCTCACCGGGGATCGATAACACTGAAGCTTTCTTT.

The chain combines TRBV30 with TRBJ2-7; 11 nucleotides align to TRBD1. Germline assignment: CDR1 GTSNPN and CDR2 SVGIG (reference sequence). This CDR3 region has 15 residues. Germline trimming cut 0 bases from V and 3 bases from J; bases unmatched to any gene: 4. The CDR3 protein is CAWSVWDRGVYEQYF. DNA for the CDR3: TGTGCCTGGAGTGTCTGGGACAGGGGGGTCTACGAGCAGTACTTC.

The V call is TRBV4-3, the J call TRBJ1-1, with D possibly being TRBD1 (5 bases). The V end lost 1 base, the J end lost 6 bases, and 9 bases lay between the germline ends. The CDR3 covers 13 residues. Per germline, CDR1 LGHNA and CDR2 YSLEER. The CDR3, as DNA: TGCGCCAGCAGCCAAGGGGGCAATGCTGAAGCTTTCTTT. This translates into CASSQGGNAEAFF.

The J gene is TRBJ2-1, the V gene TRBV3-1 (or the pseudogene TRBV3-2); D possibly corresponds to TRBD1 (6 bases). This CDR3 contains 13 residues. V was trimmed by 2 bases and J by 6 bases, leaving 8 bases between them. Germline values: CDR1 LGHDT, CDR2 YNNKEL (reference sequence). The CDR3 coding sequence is TGTGCCAGCAGCCAAAGAGGGGGCAATGAGCAGTTCTTC. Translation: CASSQRGGNEQFF.

CDR3 protein: CASSQVNRERGYTF. Here the CDR3 DNA reads TGTGCCAGCAGCCAAGTTAACAGGGAAAGAGGCTACACCTTC. The chain carries TRBV3-1 (or the pseudogene TRBV3-2) and TRBJ1-2, with TRBD1 as a possible D gene (6 bases). This CDR3 comprises 14 residues. Trimming removed 1 base at V and 8 bases at J, with 14 bases between. Looked up from germline, CDR1 is LGHDT and CDR2 is YNNKEL (reference sequence).

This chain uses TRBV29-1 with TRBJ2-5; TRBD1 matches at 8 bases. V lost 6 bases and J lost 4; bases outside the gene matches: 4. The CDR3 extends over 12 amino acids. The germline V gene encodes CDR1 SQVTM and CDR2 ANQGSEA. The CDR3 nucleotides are TGCAGCGTGCGGACAGGGCCAGAGACCCAGTACTTC. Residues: CSVRTGPETQYF.

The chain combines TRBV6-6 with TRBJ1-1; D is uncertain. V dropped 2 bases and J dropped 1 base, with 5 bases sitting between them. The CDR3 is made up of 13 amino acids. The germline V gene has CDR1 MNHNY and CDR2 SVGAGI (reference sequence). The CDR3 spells CASSYGGNTEAFF. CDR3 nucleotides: TGTGCCAGCAGTTACGGCGGGAACACTGAAGCTTTCTTT.

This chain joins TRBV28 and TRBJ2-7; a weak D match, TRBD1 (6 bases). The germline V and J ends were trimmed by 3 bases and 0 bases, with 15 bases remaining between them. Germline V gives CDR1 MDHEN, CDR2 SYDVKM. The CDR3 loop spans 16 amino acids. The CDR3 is CASSLGGQRSSYEQYF. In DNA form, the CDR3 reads TGTGCCAGCAGTTTGGGCGGACAGAGGAGCTCCTACGAGCAGTACTTC.

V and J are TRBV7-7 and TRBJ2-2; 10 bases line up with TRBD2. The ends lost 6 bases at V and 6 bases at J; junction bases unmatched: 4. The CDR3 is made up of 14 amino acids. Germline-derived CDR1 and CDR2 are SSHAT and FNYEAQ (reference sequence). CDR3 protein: CASRSGGASGELFF. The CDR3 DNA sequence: TGTGCCAGCAGGAGCGGGGGGGCCTCCGGGGAGCTGTTTTTT.

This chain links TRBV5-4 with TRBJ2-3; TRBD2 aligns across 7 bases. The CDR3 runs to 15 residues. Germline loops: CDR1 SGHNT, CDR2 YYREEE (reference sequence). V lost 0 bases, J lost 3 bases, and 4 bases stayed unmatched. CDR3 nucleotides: TGTGCCAGCAGCTTGGTCGGGGAGGGGACAGATACGCAGTATTTT. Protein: CASSLVGEGTDTQYF.

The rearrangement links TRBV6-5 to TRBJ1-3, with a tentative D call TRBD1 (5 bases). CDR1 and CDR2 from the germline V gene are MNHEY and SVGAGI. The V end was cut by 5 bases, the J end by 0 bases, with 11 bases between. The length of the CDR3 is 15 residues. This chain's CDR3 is CASSRGPSSGNTIYF. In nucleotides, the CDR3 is TGTGCCAGCAGTAGGGGACCTAGCTCTGGAAACACCATATATTTT.

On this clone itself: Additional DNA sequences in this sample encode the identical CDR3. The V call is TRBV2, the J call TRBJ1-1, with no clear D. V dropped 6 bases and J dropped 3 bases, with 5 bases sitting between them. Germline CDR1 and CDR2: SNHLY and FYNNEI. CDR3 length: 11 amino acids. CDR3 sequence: CASRAYTEAFF. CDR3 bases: TGTGCCAGCAGGGCGTACACTGAAGCTTTCTTT. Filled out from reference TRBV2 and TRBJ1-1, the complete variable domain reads EPEVTQTPSHQVTQMGQEVILRCVPISNHLYFYWYRQILGQKVEFLVSFYNNEISEKSEIFDDQFSVERPDGSNFTLKIRSTKLEDSAMYFCASRAYTEAFFGQGTRLTVV.

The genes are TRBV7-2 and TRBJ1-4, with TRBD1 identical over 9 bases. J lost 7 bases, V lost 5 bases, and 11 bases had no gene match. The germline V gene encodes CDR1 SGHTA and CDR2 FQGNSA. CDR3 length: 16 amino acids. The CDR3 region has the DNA TGTGCCAGCAGCGGGCGGACAGGGGACAGTTTTGAAAAACTGTTTTTT. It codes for CASSGRTGDSFEKLFF.

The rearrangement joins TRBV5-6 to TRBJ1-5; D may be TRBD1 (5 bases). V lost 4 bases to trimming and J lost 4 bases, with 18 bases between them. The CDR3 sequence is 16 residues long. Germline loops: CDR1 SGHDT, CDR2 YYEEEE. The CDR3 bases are TGTGCCAGCAGCCTATTCTCCACAGGTACGAATCAGCCCCAGCATTTT. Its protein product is CASSLFSTGTNQPQHF.

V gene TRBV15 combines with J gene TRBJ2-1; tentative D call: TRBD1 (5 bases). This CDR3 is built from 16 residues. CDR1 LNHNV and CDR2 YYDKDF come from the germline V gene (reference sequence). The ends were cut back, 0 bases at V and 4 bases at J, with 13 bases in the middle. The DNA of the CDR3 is TGTGCCACCAGCAGAGATATACAGGATGGGTACAATGAGCAGTTCTTC. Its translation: CATSRDIQDGYNEQFF.

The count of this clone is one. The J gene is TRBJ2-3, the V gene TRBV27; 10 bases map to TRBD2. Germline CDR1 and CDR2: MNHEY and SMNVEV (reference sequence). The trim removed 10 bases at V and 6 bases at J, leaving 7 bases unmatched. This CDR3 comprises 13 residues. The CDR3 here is CATRQRGGDTQYF. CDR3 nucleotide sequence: TGTGCCACCCGACAGCGGGGGGGGGATACGCAGTATTTT.

The CDR3 protein is CASSQGLQGPNSPLHF. CDR3 coding DNA: TGTGCCAGCAGCCAAGGATTGCAGGGACCTAATTCACCCCTCCACTTT. The J gene is TRBJ1-6, the V gene TRBV4-2, with a weak D call TRBD1 (5 bases). V lost 1 base, J lost 6 bases, and 13 bases lay in between. CDR1 LGHNA and CDR2 YNFKEQ come from the germline V gene. The CDR3 has 16 residues.

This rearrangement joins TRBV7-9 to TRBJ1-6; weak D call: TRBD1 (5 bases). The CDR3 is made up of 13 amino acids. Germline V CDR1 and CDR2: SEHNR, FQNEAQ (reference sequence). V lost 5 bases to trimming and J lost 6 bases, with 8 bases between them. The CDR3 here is CASSIDSNSPLHF. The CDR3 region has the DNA TGTGCCAGCAGCATAGACAGTAATTCACCCCTCCACTTT.

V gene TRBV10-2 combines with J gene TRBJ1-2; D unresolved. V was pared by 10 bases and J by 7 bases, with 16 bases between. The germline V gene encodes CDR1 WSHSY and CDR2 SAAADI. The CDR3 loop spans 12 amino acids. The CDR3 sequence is CATTDPGSGYTF. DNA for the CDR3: TGCGCCACCACGGACCCGGGCTCTGGCTACACCTTC.